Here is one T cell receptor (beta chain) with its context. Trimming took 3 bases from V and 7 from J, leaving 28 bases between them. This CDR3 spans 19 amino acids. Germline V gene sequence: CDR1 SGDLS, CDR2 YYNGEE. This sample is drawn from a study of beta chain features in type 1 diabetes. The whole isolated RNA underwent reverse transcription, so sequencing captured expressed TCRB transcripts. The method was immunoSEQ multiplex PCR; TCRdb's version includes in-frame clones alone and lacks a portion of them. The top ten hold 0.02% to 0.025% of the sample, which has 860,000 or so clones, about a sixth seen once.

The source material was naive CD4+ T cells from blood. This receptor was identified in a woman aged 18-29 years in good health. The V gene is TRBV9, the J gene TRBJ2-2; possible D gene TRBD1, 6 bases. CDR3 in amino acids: CASSAHKPGQQTRLGELFF. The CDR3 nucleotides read TGTGCCAGCAGCGCCCACAAACCGGGACAACAAACTCGCCTCGGGGAGCTGTTTTTT.